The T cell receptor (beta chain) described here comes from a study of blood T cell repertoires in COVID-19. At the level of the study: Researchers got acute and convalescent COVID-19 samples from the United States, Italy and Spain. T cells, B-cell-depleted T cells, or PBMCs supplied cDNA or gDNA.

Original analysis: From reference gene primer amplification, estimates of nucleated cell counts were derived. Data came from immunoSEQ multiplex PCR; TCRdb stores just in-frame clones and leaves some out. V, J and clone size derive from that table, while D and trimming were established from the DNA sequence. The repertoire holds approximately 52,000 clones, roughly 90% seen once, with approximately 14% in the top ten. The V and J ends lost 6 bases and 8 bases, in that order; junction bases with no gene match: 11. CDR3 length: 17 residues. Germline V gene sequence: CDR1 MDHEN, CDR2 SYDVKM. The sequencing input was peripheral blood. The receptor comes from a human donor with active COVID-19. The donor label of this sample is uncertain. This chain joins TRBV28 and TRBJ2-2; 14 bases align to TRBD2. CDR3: CASRLGGLAGATGELFF. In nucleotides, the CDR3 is TGTGCCAGCAGGCTCGGGGGACTAGCGGGAGCAACTGGGGAGCTGTTTTTT.